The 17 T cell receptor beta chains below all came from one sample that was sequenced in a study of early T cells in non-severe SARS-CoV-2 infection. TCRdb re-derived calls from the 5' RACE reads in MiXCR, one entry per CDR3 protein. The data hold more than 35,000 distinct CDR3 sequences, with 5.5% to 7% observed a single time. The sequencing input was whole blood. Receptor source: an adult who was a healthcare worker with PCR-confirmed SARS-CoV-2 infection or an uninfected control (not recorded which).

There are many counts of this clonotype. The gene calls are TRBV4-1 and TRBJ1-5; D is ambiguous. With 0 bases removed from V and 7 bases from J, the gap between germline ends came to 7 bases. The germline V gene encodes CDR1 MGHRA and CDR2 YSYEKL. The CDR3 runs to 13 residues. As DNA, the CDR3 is TGCGCCAGCAGCCAAGATCCAGGCCAGCCCCAGCATTTT. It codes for CASSQDPGQPQHF.

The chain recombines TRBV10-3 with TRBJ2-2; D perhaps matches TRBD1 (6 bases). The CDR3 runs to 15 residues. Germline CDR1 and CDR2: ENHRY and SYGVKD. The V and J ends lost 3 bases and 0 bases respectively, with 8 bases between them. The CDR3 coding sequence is TGTGCCATCAGTGACGGGACACCGAACACCGGGGAGCTGTTTTTT. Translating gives CAISDGTPNTGELFF.

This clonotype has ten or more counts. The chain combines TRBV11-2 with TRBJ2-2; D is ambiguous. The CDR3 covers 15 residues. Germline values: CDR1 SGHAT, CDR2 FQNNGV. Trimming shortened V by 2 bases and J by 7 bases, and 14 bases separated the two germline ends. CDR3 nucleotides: TGTGCCAGCAGCTTATCTACTTCTATTAGCGGGGAGCTGTTTTTT. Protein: CASSLSTSISGELFF.

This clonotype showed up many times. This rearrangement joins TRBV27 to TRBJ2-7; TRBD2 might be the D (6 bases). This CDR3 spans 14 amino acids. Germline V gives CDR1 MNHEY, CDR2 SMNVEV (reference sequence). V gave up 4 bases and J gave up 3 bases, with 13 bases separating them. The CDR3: CASSSGVQRYEQYF. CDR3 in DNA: TGTGCCAGCAGTTCGGGGGTGCAGCGCTACGAGCAGTACTTC.

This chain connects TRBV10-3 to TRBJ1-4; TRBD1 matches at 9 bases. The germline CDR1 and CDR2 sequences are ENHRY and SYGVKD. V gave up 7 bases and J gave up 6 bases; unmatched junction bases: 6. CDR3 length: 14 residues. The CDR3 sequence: CAIKQGAWDEKLFF. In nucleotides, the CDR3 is TGTGCCATCAAACAGGGGGCATGGGATGAAAAACTGTTTTTT.

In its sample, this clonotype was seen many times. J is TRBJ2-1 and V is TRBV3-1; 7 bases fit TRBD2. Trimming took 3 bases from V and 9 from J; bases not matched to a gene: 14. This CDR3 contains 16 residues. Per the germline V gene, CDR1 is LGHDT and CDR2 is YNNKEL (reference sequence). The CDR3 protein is CASSHQSLRERFEQFF. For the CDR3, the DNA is TGTGCCAGCAGCCACCAAAGTTTGCGGGAGAGGTTTGAGCAGTTCTTC.

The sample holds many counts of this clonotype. The CDR3 nucleotides read TGTGCCAGCAGTTTAGCATGGGCAGTCCAACAAGAGACCCAGTACTTC. This translates into CASSLAWAVQQETQYF. The gene calls are TRBV28 and TRBJ2-5; D not certain. V lost 2 bases to trimming and J lost 2 bases, with 15 bases between them. Germline CDR1 and CDR2: MDHEN and SYDVKM. The CDR3 extends over 16 amino acids. Looking up the rest from reference TRBV28 and TRBJ2-5 gives the full variable domain: DVKVTQSSRYLVKRTGEKVFLECVQDMDHENMFWYRQDPGLGLRLIYFSYDVKMKEKGDIPEGYSVSREKKERFSLILESASTNQTSMYLCASSLAWAVQQETQYFGPGTRLLVL.

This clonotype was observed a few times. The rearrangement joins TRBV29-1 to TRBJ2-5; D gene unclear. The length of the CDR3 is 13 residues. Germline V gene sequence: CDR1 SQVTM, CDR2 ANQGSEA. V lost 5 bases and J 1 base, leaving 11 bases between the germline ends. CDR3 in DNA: TGCAGCGTTATCAGCTTACTCCAAGAGACCCAGTACTTC. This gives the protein CSVISLLQETQYF.

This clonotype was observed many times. CDR3 in amino acids: CASSPPGSGYTF. CDR3 nucleotides: TGTGCCAGCAGTCCCCCAGGATCTGGCTACACCTTC. This sequence joins TRBV12-3 or TRBV12-4 and TRBJ1-2; no definite D call. V was trimmed by 5 bases and J by 7 bases, leaving 11 bases between them. This CDR3 has 12 residues.

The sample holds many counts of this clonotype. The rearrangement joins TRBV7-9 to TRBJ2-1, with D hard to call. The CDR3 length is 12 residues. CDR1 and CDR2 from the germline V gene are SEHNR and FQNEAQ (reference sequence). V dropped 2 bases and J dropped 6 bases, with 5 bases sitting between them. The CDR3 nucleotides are TGTGCCAGCAGCTTAATCGGCAATGAGCAGTTCTTC. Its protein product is CASSLIGNEQFF.

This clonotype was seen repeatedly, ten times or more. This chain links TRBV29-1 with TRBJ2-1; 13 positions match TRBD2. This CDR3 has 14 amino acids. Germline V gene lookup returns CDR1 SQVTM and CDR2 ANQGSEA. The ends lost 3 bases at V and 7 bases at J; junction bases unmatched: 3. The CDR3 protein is CSVERTSGRNEQFF. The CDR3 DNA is TGCAGCGTTGAGAGGACTAGCGGGAGAAATGAGCAGTTCTTC.

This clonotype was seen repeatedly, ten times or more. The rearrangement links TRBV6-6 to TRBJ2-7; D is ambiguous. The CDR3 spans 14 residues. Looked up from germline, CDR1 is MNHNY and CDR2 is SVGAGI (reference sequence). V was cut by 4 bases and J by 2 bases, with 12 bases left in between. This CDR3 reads CASSLIDGTYEQYF. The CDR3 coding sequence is TGTGCCAGCAGTTTGATTGACGGTACCTACGAGCAGTACTTC.

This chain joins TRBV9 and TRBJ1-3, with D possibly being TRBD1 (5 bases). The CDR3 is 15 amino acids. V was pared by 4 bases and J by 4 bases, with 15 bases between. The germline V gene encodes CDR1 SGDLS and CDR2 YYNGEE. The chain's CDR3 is CASSPAGALGNTIYF. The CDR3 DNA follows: TGTGCCAGCAGCCCCGCCGGGGCCTTAGGAAACACCATATATTTT.

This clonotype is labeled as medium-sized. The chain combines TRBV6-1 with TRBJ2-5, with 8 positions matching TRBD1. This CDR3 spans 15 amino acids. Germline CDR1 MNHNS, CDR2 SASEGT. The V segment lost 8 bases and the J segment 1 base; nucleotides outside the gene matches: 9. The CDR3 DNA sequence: TGTGCCAGCGGACCAATACAGGGGGGCCAAGAGACCCAGTACTTC. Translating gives CASGPIQGGQETQYF.

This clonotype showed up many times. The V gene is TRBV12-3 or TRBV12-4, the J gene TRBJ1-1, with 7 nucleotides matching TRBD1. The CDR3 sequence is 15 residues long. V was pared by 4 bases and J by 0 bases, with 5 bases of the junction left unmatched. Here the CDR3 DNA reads TGTGCCAGCAGTTATCCGGGACAGATGAACACTGAAGCTTTCTTT. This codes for CASSYPGQMNTEAFF.

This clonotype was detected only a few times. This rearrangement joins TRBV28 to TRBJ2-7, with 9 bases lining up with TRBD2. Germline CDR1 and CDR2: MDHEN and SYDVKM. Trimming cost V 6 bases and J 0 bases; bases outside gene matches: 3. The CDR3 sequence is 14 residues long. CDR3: CASRLSGSSYEQYF. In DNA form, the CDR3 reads TGTGCCAGCAGGCTTAGCGGGAGCTCCTACGAGCAGTACTTC.

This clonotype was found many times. In DNA, the CDR3 is TGTGCCAGCAGTGACGGGACCCCCCCACAGTTCTTC. This encodes CASSDGTPPQFF. The V gene is TRBV6-4, the J gene TRBJ2-1; D tentatively fits TRBD1 or TRBD2 (5 bases each). Germline CDR1 MRHNA, CDR2 SNTAGT. The germline V and J ends were trimmed by 2 bases and 13 bases, with 12 bases remaining between them. The CDR3 loop spans 12 amino acids.